This T cell receptor (beta chain) was sequenced during a study of cytomegalovirus exposure and HLA in healthy donors. Study findings and constraints: HLA allele associations emerged for 16,951 TCR beta sequences in a later analysis, at 0.05 false discovery rate. In a later analysis, V- and J-gene trimming of beta chains associated with a DCLRE1C missense variant, replicated independently. Within the data, a cluster of highly shared sequence variants was likely a sequencing artifact. In a later analysis, an Asian-associated ancestry cluster reportedly showed fewer N-insertions than the approximately 700-donor mean.

Points on this clone: Its antigen is unknown.

Trimming removed 4 bases from V and 2 bases from J; junction bases left unmatched: 10. Germline CDR1 SGHDT, CDR2 YYEEEE. This CDR3 has 16 residues. PCR amplification relied on 60 Vbeta primers (plus 13 Jbeta primers). Using immunoSEQ multiplex PCR, the repertoire was profiled, and TCRdb retains in-frame clones only, with some absent. Among fewer than 250,000 clones, around 78% were seen once, and the ten largest hold roughly 14%. This rearrangement joins TRBV5-6 to TRBJ2-3; 7 nucleotides align to TRBD1. This receptor was taken from a woman under 40 in good health and CMV-seropositive. Sequencing used PBMCs. The CDR3 nucleotides read TGTGCCAGCAGCCCAGGAGCGACAGGGTACACAGATACGCAGTATTTT. As protein: CASSPGATGYTDTQYF. The full variable domain, completed using reference TRBV5-6 and TRBJ2-3, is DAGVTQSPTHLIKTRGQQVTLRCSPKSGHDTVSWYQQALGQGPQFIFQYYEEEERQRGNFPDRFSGHQFPNYSSELNVNALLLGDSALYLCASSPGATGYTDTQYFGPGTRLTVL.